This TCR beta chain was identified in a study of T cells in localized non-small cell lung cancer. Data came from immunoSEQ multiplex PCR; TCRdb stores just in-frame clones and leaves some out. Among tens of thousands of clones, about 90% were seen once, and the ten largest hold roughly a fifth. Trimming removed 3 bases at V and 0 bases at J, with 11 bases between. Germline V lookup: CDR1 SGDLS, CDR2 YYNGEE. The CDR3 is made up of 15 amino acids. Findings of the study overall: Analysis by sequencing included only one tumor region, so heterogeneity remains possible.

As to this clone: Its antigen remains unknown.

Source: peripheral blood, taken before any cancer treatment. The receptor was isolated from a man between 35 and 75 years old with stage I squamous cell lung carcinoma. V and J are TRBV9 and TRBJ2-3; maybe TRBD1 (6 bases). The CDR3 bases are TGTGCCAGCAGCGGACAGGTTGGGAGCACAGATACGCAGTATTTT. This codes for CASSGQVGSTDTQYF.